This T cell receptor (beta chain) appears in the sequencing data of a study of OX40 agonist ivuxolimab in advanced cancers. After removal of 7 bases from V and 1 base from J, the junction contained 7 bases not matched to a gene. Per the germline V gene, CDR1 is SNHLY and CDR2 is FYNNEI. The CDR3 covers 15 residues. Only in-frame clones appear in the TCRdb table, and some are missing; sequencing was by immunoSEQ multiplex PCR. Seen here are tens of thousands of clones, about 77% observed once, and the top ten hold approximately 2%. About this clone itself: Its matching antigen is unknown.

Broader study findings: Clonal expansion from baseline to week 6 occurred in both CD4+ and CD8+ T cells.

V is TRBV2 and J is TRBJ1-5; 7 bases map to TRBD1. Sequences were derived from CD4+ or CD8+ T cells sorted from blood, sampled in a trial of the OX40 agonist ivuxolimab. The clonotype originates from an adult with an advanced solid tumor such as melanoma, head and neck, liver or kidney cancer. The CDR3 sequence is CASTRGQTSNQPQHF. For the CDR3, the DNA is TGTGCCAGCACCCGGGGACAGACAAGCAATCAGCCCCAGCATTTT.